The 5 T cell receptor beta chains listed next were all sequenced from one sample in a study of regulatory T cells in long-lasting Graves disease. Library construction for TCR beta used iRepertoire HTBI primers and Arm-PCR of CDR3 regions. A single record per CDR3 protein comes from TCRdb applying MiXCR to the multiplex PCR reads. Found here are about 560,000 distinct CDR3 sequences, 15% to 20% of them singletons; the top ten hold 12%. The time point is: newly diagnosed GD, antithyroid drugs for less than 3 months. Following extraction of RNA from PBMCs, that RNA was used to make the TCR library. This sample also belongs to another study, concerning T cells in Graves' hyperthyroidism and ophthalmopathy.

Specimen: peripheral blood mononuclear cells (PBMCs), collected at new diagnosis, from a patient treated with antithyroid drugs. These receptors originate from a man younger than 35 with Graves disease.

The V and J genes are TRBV3-1 and TRBJ2-7; the match to TRBD2 covers 8 bases. With 3 bases clipped from V and 2 bases from J, the junction kept 6 bases outside the gene matches. Germline CDR1 reads LGHDT; CDR2 reads YNNKEL (reference sequence). The CDR3 is 15 amino acids. The CDR3 coding sequence is TGTGCCAGCAGCCAGCTAGCGGGTACCACCTACGAGCAGTACTTC. Its protein product is CASSQLAGTTYEQYF.

The chain recombines TRBV4-2 with TRBJ2-1; D call uncertain. Germline lookup yields CDR1 LGHNA and CDR2 YNFKEQ. The ends were cut back, 0 bases at V and 1 base at J, with 10 bases in the middle. The CDR3 is made up of 16 amino acids. CDR3 nucleotides: TGTGCCAGCAGCCAAGAGTCCAGCCTATCCTACAATGAGCAGTTCTTC. It is translated as CASSQESSLSYNEQFF.

The rearrangement joins TRBV28 to TRBJ1-5; D ambiguous. V was trimmed by 7 bases and J by 2 bases, leaving 9 bases between them. Germline V lookup: CDR1 MDHEN, CDR2 SYDVKM. This CDR3 has 13 residues. The CDR3: CASKGPRNQPQHF. CDR3 nucleotides: TGTGCCAGCAAAGGACCGCGCAATCAGCCCCAGCATTTT.

V usage is TRBV20-1 and J usage is TRBJ1-1, with unresolved D. V lost 0 bases, J lost 0 bases, and 14 bases lay in between. The CDR3 extends over 16 amino acids. CDR1 and CDR2 from the germline V gene are DFQATT and SNEGSKA (reference sequence). The CDR3 spells CSARDIRAPMNTEAFF. The CDR3 DNA reads TGCAGTGCTAGAGATATTAGGGCACCGATGAACACTGAAGCTTTCTTT.

The V call is TRBV6-2 or TRBV6-3, the J call TRBJ1-1; possibly TRBD1 for D (6 bases). CDR3 length equals 15 residues. The germline V gene has CDR1 MNHEY and CDR2 SVGEGT. Trimming took off 5 bases at V and 4 bases at J, with 17 bases between the two ends. CDR3 DNA sequence: TGTGCCAGCAGTCCACCGGACAGAATGAGCACTGAAGCTTTCTTT. Translating it yields CASSPPDRMSTEAFF.